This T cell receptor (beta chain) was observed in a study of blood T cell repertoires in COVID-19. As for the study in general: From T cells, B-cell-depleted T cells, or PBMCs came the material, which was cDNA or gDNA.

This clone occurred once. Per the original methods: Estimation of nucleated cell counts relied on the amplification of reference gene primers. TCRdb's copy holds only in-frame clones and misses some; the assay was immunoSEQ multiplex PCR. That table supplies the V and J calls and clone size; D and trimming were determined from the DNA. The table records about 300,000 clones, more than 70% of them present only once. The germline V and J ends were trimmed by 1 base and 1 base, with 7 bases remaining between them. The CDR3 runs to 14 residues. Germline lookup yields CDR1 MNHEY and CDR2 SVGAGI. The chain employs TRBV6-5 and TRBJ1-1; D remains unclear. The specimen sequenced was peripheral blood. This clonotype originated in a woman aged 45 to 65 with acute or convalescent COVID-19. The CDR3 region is CASSYLRANTEAFF. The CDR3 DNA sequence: TGTGCCAGCAGTTACTTGCGAGCGAACACTGAAGCTTTCTTT.